The T cell receptor (beta chain) under discussion was sequenced for a study of human T cells and chemical hapten exposure. On the study more broadly: DPC at 2% was the sensitizing agent, placed on 2 cm by 2 cm of upper inner arm skin.

This clonotype has at least ten counts. Its antigen is as yet unknown. The time point was: patch test 1, 2 weeks after DPC sensitization. Treatment defined: therapeutic diphenylcyclopropenone sensitization with weekly scalp DPC. Overall study results and limits: Sensitization with DPC brought no change to TCRs above 1 in 1000 in frequency.

Individual cDNA molecules had unique molecular identifiers attached to them by the library. A single record per CDR3 protein comes from TCRdb applying MiXCR to the RACE reads. The sample has fewer than 500,000 distinct CDR3 sequences, about 4.8% seen once. This CDR3 has 12 amino acids. Trimming cost V 11 bases and J 0 bases, with 9 bases left between them. V usage is TRBV12-3 or TRBV12-4 and J usage is TRBJ2-3; perhaps TRBD2 as D (6 bases). Specimen: whole blood, collected in connection with sensitization to the hapten diphenylcyclopropenone (DPC). The TCR originated in a woman aged 45-65 years with alopecia areata. Some clones in this sample may be carry-over from other donors' samples. CDR3 DNA: TGTGCCTCGGGGACTAGCACAGATACGCAGTATTTT. Protein: CASGTSTDTQYF.